One sample yielded the 14 T cell receptor beta chains listed below, sequenced in a study of regulatory T cells in long-lasting Graves disease. CDR3-region Arm-PCR and iRepertoire HTBI primers produced the TCR beta libraries. TCRdb recomputed calls from the multiplex PCR reads with MiXCR, one row per CDR3 protein. The sample carries approximately 360,000 distinct CDR3 sequences, 12% recorded once. Described time point: newly diagnosed GD, antithyroid drugs for less than 3 months. Making the TCR library involved RNA that had been extracted from PBMCs. The same specimen was also included in a second study, on T cells in Graves' hyperthyroidism and ophthalmopathy.

Sequencing was performed on peripheral blood mononuclear cells (PBMCs), taken at new diagnosis, from a patient treated with antithyroid drugs. All receptors come from a young woman with Graves disease.

The sample holds a few counts of this clonotype. The genes are TRBV12-3 or TRBV12-4 and TRBJ2-6, with 7 bases lining up with TRBD2. CDR3 length: 15 residues. J gave up 4 bases and V 5 bases, and 5 bases lay outside the gene matches. The CDR3 sequence is CASSGGVLGANVLTF. As DNA, the CDR3 is TGTGCCAGCAGTGGGGGGGTGCTCGGGGCCAACGTCCTGACTTTC.

This clonotype showed up many times. The chain's CDR3 is CASSRSEETQYF. As DNA, the CDR3 is TGTGCCAGCTCAAGGAGTGAAGAGACCCAGTACTTC. V is TRBV6-1 and J is TRBJ2-5; D ambiguous. V was shortened by 8 bases and J by 3 bases, with 10 bases between the two germline ends. CDR1 and CDR2 (germline): MNHNS, SASEGT. The CDR3 consists of 12 residues.

This clonotype was seen repeatedly, ten times or more. The chain links TRBV7-2 to TRBJ2-1, with a possible D match to TRBD2 (6 bases). V lost 2 bases to trimming and J lost 8 bases, with 16 bases between them. This CDR3 is built from 15 residues. Germline V gene data show CDR1 as SGHTA and CDR2 as FQGNSA. CDR3 in DNA: TGTGCCAGCAGCTTATGGCTAGCGAGTGGGCATGAGCAGTTCTTC. This sequence encodes CASSLWLASGHEQFF.

The table lists this clonotype with many counts. The chain employs TRBV20-1 and TRBJ2-4; unclear D gene. This CDR3 spans 13 amino acids. Germline CDR1 and CDR2: DFQATT and SNEGSKA (reference sequence). Trimming took off 4 bases at V and 0 bases at J, with 7 bases between the two ends. This CDR3 is CSATRLAKNIQYF. In DNA, the CDR3 is TGCAGTGCTACAAGGCTAGCCAAAAACATTCAGTACTTC.

The gene calls are TRBV20-1 and TRBJ2-7, with 7 bases identical to TRBD2. The CDR3 totals 18 residues. Germline V gene data show CDR1 as DFQATT and CDR2 as SNEGSKA (reference sequence). J gave up 2 bases and V 5 bases, and 21 bases lay outside the gene matches. The CDR3: CSAGRLLSTSRNPYEQYF. In DNA form, the CDR3 reads TGCAGTGCTGGCAGATTACTTTCGACTAGCCGTAACCCCTACGAGCAGTACTTC.

The V and J genes are TRBV13 and TRBJ2-3, with a tentative D call TRBD1 (5 bases). CDR3 size: 14 residues. V lost 3 bases, J lost 6 bases, and 13 bases lay in between. Germline V gene sequence: CDR1 PRHDT, CDR2 FYEKMQ (reference sequence). CDR3 amino acids: CASSFPDGHDTQYF. As DNA, the CDR3 is TGTGCCAGCAGCTTCCCGGACGGACACGATACGCAGTATTTT.

This clonotype showed up many times. The chain recombines TRBV6-1 with TRBJ1-2; D unresolved. Trimming shortened V by 4 bases and J by 8 bases, and 14 bases separated the two germline ends. Germline-derived CDR1 and CDR2 are MNHNS and SASEGT. The CDR3 sequence is 13 residues long. The CDR3 here is CASSGMGDGGYTF. The CDR3 coding sequence is TGTGCCAGCAGTGGGATGGGAGATGGAGGCTACACCTTC.

This clonotype was counted ten times or more. The chain carries TRBV3-1 and TRBJ1-2; TRBD1 is a possible D gene (5 bases). This CDR3 is 12 amino acids long. V lost 1 base and J 7 bases, leaving 7 bases between the germline ends. Germline CDR1 reads LGHDT; CDR2 reads YNNKEL (reference sequence). The CDR3 region is CASSQGQRGYTF. CDR3 DNA sequence: TGTGCCAGCAGCCAAGGACAGCGTGGCTACACCTTC. Together with reference TRBV3-1 and TRBJ1-2, the CDR3 gives the full variable domain: DTAVSQTPKYLVTQMGNDKSIKCEQNLGHDTMYWYKQDSKKFLKIMFSYNNKELIINETVPNRFSPKSPDKAHLNLHINSLELGDSAVYFCASSQGQRGYTFGSGTRLTVV.

The gene calls are TRBV7-2 and TRBJ2-3; 7 bases line up with TRBD1. The CDR3 length is 17 residues. Trimming removed 2 bases from V and 5 bases from J; junction bases left unmatched: 13. Germline V gene lookup returns CDR1 SGHTA and CDR2 FQGNSA. DNA for the CDR3: TGTGCCAGCAGCTTATTTTTCCTATCAGGGGGAGAAGATACGCAGTATTTT. This translates into CASSLFFLSGGEDTQYF.

At least ten counts were recorded for this clonotype. The rearrangement links TRBV20-1 to TRBJ2-5; D uncertain. CDR1 and CDR2 from the germline V gene are DFQATT and SNEGSKA (reference sequence). The CDR3 is 12 residues long. Trimming took 4 bases from V and 5 from J, leaving 11 bases between them. In DNA form, the CDR3 reads TGCAGTGCTATTTACTCTCCGGAGACCCAGTACTTC. It translates to CSAIYSPETQYF.

A note on this clonotype: This sequence may be a read error, since a much larger clone differs from it by one base. This sequence joins TRBV2 and TRBJ2-5; 9 nucleotides agree with TRBD1. The CDR3 contains 14 residues. V lost 6 bases and J lost 11; bases outside the gene matches: 13. The V gene's germline CDR1 is SNHLY and CDR2 FYNNEI. The CDR3 is CASSPLQGANEQYF. CDR3 DNA sequence: TGTGCCAGCAGCCCATTACAGGGGGCCAATGAGCAGTACTTC.

In this sample, this clonotype turned up many times. CDR3 amino acids: CASSPTEGGGNQPQHF. For the CDR3, the DNA is TGTGCCAGCTCACCTACAGAAGGAGGTGGCAATCAGCCCCAGCATTTT. V and J are TRBV18 and TRBJ1-5, with no clear D. V lost 3 bases, J lost 2 bases, and 14 bases lay in between. Per the germline V gene, CDR1 is KGHSH and CDR2 is LQKENI. The CDR3 runs 16 residues.

This clonotype was observed many times. This chain uses TRBV6-2 or TRBV6-3 with TRBJ2-1, with 15 bases lining up with TRBD2. The V and J ends lost 5 bases and 8 bases, in that order; junction bases with no gene match: 13. The CDR3 is 18 amino acids. CDR1 and CDR2 (germline): MNHEY, SVGEGT. The chain's CDR3 is CASSDAPGLAGGSDEQFF. The CDR3 region has the DNA TGTGCCAGCAGTGACGCACCAGGACTAGCGGGGGGGAGTGATGAGCAGTTCTTC.

This chain joins TRBV6-4 and TRBJ2-3; D is uncertain. The CDR3 spans 13 residues. Trimming removed 0 bases from V and 5 bases from J, with 6 bases in between. Germline V gene lookup returns CDR1 MRHNA and CDR2 SNTAGT. CDR3 in DNA: TGTGCCAGCAGTGACTCCCCACGAGATACGCAGTATTTT. This sequence encodes CASSDSPRDTQYF.